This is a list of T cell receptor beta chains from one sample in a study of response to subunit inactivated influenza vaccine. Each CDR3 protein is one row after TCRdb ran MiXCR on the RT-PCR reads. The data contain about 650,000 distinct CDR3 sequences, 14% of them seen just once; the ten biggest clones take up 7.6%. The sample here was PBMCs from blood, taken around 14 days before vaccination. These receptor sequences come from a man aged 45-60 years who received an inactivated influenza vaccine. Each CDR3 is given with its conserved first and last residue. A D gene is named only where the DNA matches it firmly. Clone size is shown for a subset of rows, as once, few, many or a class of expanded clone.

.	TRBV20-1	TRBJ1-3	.	TGCAGTGCTAGGGTCCTAGGAAACACCATATATTTT	CSARVLGNTIYF
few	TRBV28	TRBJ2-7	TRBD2	TGTGCCAGCAGTTGGGGTGGACTAGCGGACACCTACGAGCAGTACTTC	CASSWGGLADTYEQYF
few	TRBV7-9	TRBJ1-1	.	TGTGCCAGCAGCCAAGGGCAGAATGAAGCTTTCTTT	CASSQGQNEAFF
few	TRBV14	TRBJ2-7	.	TGTGCCAGCAGCCCGCAGAATTCCTACGAGCAGTACTTC	CASSPQNSYEQYF
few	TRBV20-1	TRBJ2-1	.	TGCAGTGCTAGGGGTGGGAAACATGAGCAGTTCTTC	CSARGGKHEQFF
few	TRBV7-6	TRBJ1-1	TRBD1	TGTGCCAGCAGCTTAGCGGGGACAGGAGGTAACACTGAAGCTTTCTTT	CASSLAGTGGNTEAFF
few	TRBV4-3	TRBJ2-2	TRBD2	TGCGCCAGCAGCCATGCCTCCGGACTAGCCGGGGAGCTGTTTTTT	CASSHASGLAGELFF
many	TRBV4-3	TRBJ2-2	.	TGCGCCAGCAGCCAGGAACAGGGAATCGGGGAGCTGTTTTTT	CASSQEQGIGELFF
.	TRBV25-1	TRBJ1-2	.	TGTGCCAGCAGTGGCATATTGGGGGGAGGCTACACCTTC	CASSGILGGGYTF
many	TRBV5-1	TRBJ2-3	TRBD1	TGCGCCAGCAGCCCCGGAGGACAGGGGGCCACAGATACGCAGTATTTT	CASSPGGQGATDTQYF
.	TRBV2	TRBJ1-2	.	TGTGCCAGCAGTACCCAAACCAGGGTTTTGGGCGGCTACACCTTC	CASSTQTRVLGGYTF
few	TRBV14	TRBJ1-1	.	TGTGCCAGCAGCCAAGCCTCGAACACTGAAGCTTTCTTT	CASSQASNTEAFF
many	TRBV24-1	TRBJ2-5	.	TGTGCCACCAGTGATTTTGGGGAGACAGGACAAGAGACCCAGTACTTC	CATSDFGETGQETQYF
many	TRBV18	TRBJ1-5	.	TGTGCCAGCTCACCGAATCAAGGGTTACGGAGCAATCAGCCCCAGCATTTT	CASSPNQGLRSNQPQHF
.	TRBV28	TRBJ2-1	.	TGTGCCAGCAGTTTTCCGGGTAGCTACAATGAGCAGTTCTTC	CASSFPGSYNEQFF
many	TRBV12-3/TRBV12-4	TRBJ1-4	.	TGTGCCAGCAGTCCGTACAGGCGAACGGGGGAAAAACTGTTTTTT	CASSPYRRTGEKLFF
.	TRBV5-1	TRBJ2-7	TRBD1	TGCGCCAGCAGCCCTGATACAGGGGGCTACGAGCAGTACTTC	CASSPDTGGYEQYF
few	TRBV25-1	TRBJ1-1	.	TGTGCCAGCAGTGAAGGGGGCTTCACTGAAGCTTTCTTT	CASSEGGFTEAFF
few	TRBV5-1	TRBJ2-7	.	TGCGCCAGCAGCCCGCAGACTAGTACCTACGAGCAGTACTTC	CASSPQTSTYEQYF
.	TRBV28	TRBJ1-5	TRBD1	TGTGCCAGCAGGCGACAGGGAGGGAATCAGCCCCAGCATTTT	CASRRQGGNQPQHF
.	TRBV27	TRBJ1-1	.	TGTGCCAGCAGTTTGGGGGCAACCACTGAAGCTTTCTTT	CASSLGATTEAFF
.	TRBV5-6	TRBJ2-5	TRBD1	TGTGCCAGCAGCCACCGGACAGGGTTTGAGACCCAGTACTTC	CASSHRTGFETQYF
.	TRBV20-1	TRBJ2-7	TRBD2	TGCAGTGCTAGAGTCCTAGCGGAACCGACCTACGAGCAGTACTTC	CSARVLAEPTYEQYF